This is a list of T cell receptor beta chains from one sample in a study of cytomegalovirus exposure and HLA in healthy donors. TCRdb's copy holds only in-frame clones and misses some; the assay was immunoSEQ multiplex PCR. This sample has about 140,000 clones, with about 82% found just once. The sequenced material came from PBMCs. These TCRs come from a woman aged 40 to 50 in good health and CMV-seropositive. The conserved cysteine and the conserved F or W are not part of the CDR3 here. Not all rows give a size; the values are once, few, many and, for expanded clones, a class.

CDR3 protein | clone size | J gene | V gene
ASSPPGGQDEKLF | - | TRBJ1-4 | TRBV19
ASSPFQGFQETQY | - | TRBJ2-5 | TRBV18
ASSPSLSGRLVEQY | - | TRBJ2-7 | TRBV27
ASSVTQDRPGSTEAF | - | TRBJ1-1 | TRBV9
ASSSPGTGGAGWDGYT | - | TRBJ1-2 | TRBV28
ATSRDRPSSYEQY | - | - | TRBV15
ASSLMTGNNQPQH | - | TRBJ1-5 | TRBV28
ASRKQGGSRETQY | - | TRBJ2-5 | TRBV11-2
ASSFSPNHTQGFNQPQH | - | TRBJ1-5 | TRBV7-6
ASSFPVHGYT | - | TRBJ1-2 | TRBV7-9
AIYRDRGRDTQY | - | TRBJ2-3 | TRBV21-1
ASSPDGPSLGEQY | once | TRBJ2-7 | TRBV2
ASSLDLGGRGGYT | - | TRBJ1-2 | TRBV5-1
SVAPMGGGNTIY | - | TRBJ1-3 | TRBV29-1
ASSLRQGKNEQF | few | TRBJ2-1 | TRBV7-3
ASAPSATNTDTQY | - | TRBJ2-3 | TRBV2
ASSGVATDTQY | - | TRBJ2-3 | TRBV2
ASHLTGERHEQY | - | TRBJ2-7 | TRBV28